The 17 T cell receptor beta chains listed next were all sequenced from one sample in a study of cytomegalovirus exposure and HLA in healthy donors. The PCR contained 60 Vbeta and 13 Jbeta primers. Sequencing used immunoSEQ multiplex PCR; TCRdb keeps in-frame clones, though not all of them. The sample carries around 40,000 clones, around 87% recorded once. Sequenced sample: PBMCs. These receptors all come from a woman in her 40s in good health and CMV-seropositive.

As DNA, the CDR3 is TGTGCCAGCAGCCAATCAAGGCAGGGAGGCACTGAAGCTTTCTTT. Translating it yields CASSQSRQGGTEAFF. The chain has TRBV16 and TRBJ1-1; tentative D call: TRBD1 (5 bases). V was shortened by 0 bases and J by 4 bases, with 12 bases between the two germline ends. There are 15 residues in the CDR3. Germline V gene sequence: CDR1 KGHSY, CDR2 FQNENV.

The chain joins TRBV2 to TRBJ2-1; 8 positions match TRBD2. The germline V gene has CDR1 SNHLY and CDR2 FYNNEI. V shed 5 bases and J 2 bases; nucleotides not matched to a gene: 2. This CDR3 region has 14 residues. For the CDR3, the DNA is TGTGCCAGCAGTCGTAGCGGGGCCTACAATGAGCAGTTCTTC. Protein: CASSRSGAYNEQFF.

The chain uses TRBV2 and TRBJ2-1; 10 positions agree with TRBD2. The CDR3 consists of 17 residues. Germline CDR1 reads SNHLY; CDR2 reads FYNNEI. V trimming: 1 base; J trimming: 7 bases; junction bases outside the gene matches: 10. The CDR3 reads CASSEVFLAGGGNEQFF. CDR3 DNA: TGTGCCAGCAGTGAAGTCTTTTTAGCGGGAGGAGGGAATGAGCAGTTCTTC.

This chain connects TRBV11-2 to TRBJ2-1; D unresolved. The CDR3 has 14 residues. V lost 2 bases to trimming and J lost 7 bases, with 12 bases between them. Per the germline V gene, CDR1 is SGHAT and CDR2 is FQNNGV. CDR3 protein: CASSLSKRVNEQFF. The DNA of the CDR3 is TGTGCCAGCAGCTTATCTAAGCGTGTGAATGAGCAGTTCTTC.

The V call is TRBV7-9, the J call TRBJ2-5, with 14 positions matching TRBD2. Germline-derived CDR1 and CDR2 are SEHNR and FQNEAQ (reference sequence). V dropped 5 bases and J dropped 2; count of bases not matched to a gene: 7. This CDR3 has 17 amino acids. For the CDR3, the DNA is TGTGCCAGCAGCCCAGGACTAGCGGGAGGAATACAAGAGACCCAGTACTTC. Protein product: CASSPGLAGGIQETQYF.

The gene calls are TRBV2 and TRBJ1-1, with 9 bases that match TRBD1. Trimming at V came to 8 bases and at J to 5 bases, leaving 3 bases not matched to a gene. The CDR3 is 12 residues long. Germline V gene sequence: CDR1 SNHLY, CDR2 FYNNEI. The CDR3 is CASGQGFTEAFF. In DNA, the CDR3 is TGTGCCAGCGGACAGGGGTTTACTGAAGCTTTCTTT.

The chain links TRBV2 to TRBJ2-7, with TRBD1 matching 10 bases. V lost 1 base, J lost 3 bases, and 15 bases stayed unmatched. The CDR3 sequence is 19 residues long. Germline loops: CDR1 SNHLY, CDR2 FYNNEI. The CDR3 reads CASSEGSYTKDRGGYEQYF. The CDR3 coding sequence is TGTGCCAGCAGTGAAGGATCATATACTAAGGACAGGGGGGGCTACGAGCAGTACTTC.

The CDR3 DNA sequence: TGTGCCAGCAGCGTAGTGGGGTCGGGGTACACTGAAGCTTTCTTT. Protein: CASSVVGSGYTEAFF. The genes are TRBV9 and TRBJ1-1, with no clear D. V shed 0 bases and J shed 3 bases, with 12 bases lying between them. CDR1 is SGDLS and CDR2 is YYNGEE in the germline V gene. The CDR3 is made up of 15 amino acids.

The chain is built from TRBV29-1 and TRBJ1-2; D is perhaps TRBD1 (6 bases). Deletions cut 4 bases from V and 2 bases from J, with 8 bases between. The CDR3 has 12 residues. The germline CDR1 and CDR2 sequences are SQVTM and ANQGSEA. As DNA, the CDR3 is TGCAGCGTTGGGGACACAAACTATGGCTACACCTTC. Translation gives CSVGDTNYGYTF.

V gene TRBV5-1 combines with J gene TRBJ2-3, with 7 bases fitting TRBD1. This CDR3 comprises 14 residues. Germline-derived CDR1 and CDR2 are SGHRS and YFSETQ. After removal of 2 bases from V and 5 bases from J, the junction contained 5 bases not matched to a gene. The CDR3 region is CASSLIPGGDTQYF. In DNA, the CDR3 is TGCGCCAGCAGCTTAATCCCAGGGGGAGATACGCAGTATTTT.

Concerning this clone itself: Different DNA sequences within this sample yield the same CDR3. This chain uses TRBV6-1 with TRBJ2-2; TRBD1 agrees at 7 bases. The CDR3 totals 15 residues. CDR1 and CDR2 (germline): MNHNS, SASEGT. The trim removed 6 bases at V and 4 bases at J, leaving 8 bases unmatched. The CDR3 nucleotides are TGTGCCAGCAGGGTCACAGGGGCCATCACCGGGGAGCTGTTTTTT. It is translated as CASRVTGAITGELFF.

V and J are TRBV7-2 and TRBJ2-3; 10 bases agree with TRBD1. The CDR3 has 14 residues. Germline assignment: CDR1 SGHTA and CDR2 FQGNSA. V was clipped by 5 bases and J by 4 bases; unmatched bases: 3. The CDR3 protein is CASSHGQGADTQYF. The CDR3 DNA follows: TGTGCCAGCAGCCACGGACAGGGGGCAGATACGCAGTATTTT.

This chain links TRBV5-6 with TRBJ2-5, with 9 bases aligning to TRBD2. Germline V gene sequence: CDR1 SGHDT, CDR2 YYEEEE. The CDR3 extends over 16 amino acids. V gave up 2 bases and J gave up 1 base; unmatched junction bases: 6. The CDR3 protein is CASSFIERGVQETQYF. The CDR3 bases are TGTGCCAGCAGCTTTATCGAGCGGGGGGTCCAAGAGACCCAGTACTTC.

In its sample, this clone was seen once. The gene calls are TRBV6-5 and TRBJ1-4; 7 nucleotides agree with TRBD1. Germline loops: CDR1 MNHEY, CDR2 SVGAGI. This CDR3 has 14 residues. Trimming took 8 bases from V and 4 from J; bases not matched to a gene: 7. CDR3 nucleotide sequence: TGTGCCAGCGGGCCCCGGGACAGTAATGAAAAACTGTTTTTT. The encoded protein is CASGPRDSNEKLFF.

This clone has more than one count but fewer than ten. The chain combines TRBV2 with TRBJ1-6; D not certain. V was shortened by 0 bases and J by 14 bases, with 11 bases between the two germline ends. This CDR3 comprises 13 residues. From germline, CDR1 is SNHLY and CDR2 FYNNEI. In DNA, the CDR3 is TGTGCCAGCAGTGAAGCGCAAGGGAGGGCCCTCCACTTT. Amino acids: CASSEAQGRALHF.

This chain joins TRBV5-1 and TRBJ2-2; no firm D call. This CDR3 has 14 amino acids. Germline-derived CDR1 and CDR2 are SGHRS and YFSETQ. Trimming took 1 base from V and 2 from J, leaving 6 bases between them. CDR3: CASSLTANTGELFF. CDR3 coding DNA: TGCGCCAGCAGCTTGACTGCAAACACCGGGGAGCTGTTTTTT.

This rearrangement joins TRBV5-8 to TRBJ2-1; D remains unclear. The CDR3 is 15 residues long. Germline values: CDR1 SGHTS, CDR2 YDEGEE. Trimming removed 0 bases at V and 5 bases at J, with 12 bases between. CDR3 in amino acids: CASSLEARLHNEQFF. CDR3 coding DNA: TGTGCCAGCAGCTTGGAAGCCAGGTTACACAATGAGCAGTTCTTC.